This T cell receptor (beta chain) was recovered during a study of cytomegalovirus exposure and HLA in healthy donors. PCR involved 60 Vbeta and 13 Jbeta primers. The assay was immunoSEQ multiplex PCR, and TCRdb's table has in-frame clones only and misses some. The sample comprises about 300,000 clones, more than 80% of which are singletons, and less than 4.5% rests with the top ten. Comment on this clone: The germline gene is not matched at one end of the junction; a read error may be the cause.

The CDR3 is made up of 16 amino acids. Germline V CDR1 and CDR2: SEHNR, FQNEAQ (reference sequence). The receptor comes from a man between 35 and 55 years old in good health and CMV-seropositive. Sequencing was performed on PBMCs. The chain has TRBV7-9 and TRBJ1-1; the D is unclear. CDR3: CSSSSALTGANTEAFF. The CDR3 DNA reads as TGTTCCAGCAGCTCGGCACTCACGGGTGCAAACACTGAAGCTTTCTTT.